This TCR beta chain was captured by sequencing in a study of naive and memory T cell subsets. This clonotype was picked up many times. Its antigen remains unknown. The CDR3 spans 13 residues. V gave up 5 bases and J gave up 0 bases, with 8 bases separating them. Germline V gene lookup returns CDR1 DFQATT and CDR2 SNEGSKA (reference sequence). Both TRBC1 and TRBC2 were covered by a beta constant-region primer of two equimolar oligonucleotides. The cDNA 3' end received a ligated single-stranded oligonucleotide carrying the SP2 primer and a 12-nucleotide UMI. The ligated cDNA underwent four PCR rounds using SP2 and nested alpha and beta constant-region primers. TCRdb independently ran MiXCR on the UMI-ligation and nested PCR reads; one entry per CDR3 protein. The sample contains some 83,000 distinct CDR3 sequences, around 12% of which appear only once. The study's findings and limits: Gini index rose across naive, CM, EM and EMRA in CD4 and CD8. No ground truth validated the naive and memory repertoire findings.

Sample: central memory CD4+ T cells from blood. The chain employs TRBV20-1 and TRBJ2-4; D gene unclear. This TCR derives from a human donor in good health. The DNA of the CDR3 is TGCAGTGCTCCTGACTCAGCCAAAAACATTCAGTACTTC. It specifies CSAPDSAKNIQYF.